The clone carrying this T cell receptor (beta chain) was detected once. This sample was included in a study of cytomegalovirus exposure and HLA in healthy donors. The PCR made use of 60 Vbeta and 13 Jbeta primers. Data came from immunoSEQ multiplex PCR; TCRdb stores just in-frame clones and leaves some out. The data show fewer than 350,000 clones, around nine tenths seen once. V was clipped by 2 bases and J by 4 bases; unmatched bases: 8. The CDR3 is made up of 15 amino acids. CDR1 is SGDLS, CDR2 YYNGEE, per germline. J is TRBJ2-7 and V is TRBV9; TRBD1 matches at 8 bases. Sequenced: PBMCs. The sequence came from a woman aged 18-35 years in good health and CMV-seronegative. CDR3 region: CASSVDGQGFYEQYF. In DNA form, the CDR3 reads TGTGCCAGCAGCGTCGATGGACAGGGATTTTACGAGCAGTACTTC.